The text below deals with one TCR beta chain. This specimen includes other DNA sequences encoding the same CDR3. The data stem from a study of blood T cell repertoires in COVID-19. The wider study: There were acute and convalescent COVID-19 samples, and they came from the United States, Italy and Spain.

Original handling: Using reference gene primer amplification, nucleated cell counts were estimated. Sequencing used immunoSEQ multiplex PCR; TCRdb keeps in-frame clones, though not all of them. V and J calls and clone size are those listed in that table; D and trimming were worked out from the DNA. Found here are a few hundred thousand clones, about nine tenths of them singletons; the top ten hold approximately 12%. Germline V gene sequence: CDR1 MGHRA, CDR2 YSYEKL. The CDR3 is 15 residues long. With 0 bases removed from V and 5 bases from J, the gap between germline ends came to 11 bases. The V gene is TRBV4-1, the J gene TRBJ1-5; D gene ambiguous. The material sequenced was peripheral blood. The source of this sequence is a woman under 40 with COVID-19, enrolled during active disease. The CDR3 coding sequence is TGCGCCAGCAGCCAAGACGCGGGAGTCTATCAGCCCCAGCATTTT. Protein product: CASSQDAGVYQPQHF.